These T cell receptor beta chains were read from a single sample in a study of cytomegalovirus exposure and HLA in healthy donors. Sequencing used immunoSEQ multiplex PCR; TCRdb keeps in-frame clones, though not all of them. The table shows more than 150,000 clones, with about 90% occurring only once. Sequencing input: PBMCs. The receptors shown here come from a girl under two years old in good health and CMV-seronegative. Both conserved end residues are part of each CDR3. The order of the fields is J gene, V gene, clone size, CDR3 protein. Clone size, where shown, is once, few, many, or a class for clones that have expanded.

J: TRBJ2-7; V: TRBV6-1; size: NA; CDR3: CASGAGLSYEQYF
J: TRBJ1-6; V: TRBV2; size: NA; CDR3: CASSGGQGRNSPLHF
J: TRBJ2-4; V: TRBV5-6; size: NA; CDR3: CASSFSLAKNIQYF
J: TRBJ2-3; V: TRBV6-5; size: NA; CDR3: CASTTRGFSTDTQYF
J: TRBJ2-1; V: TRBV6-4; size: NA; CDR3: CATKWGSGYNEQFF
J: TRBJ2-1; V: TRBV7-2; size: NA; CDR3: CASGRDSYNEQFF
J: TRBJ2-7; V: TRBV29-1; size: NA; CDR3: CSSKIYLAGGPPLICEQYF
J: TRBJ2-1; V: TRBV19; size: NA; CDR3: CASSTDRYGGGNEQFF
J: TRBJ1-4; V: TRBV6-7; size: few; CDR3: CAREVFTGEKLFF
J: TRBJ2-1; V: TRBV4-3; size: NA; CDR3: CASSQDTSGRSKSKGEQFF
J: TRBJ1-1; V: TRBV5-4; size: NA; CDR3: CASSYHVGDTEAFF